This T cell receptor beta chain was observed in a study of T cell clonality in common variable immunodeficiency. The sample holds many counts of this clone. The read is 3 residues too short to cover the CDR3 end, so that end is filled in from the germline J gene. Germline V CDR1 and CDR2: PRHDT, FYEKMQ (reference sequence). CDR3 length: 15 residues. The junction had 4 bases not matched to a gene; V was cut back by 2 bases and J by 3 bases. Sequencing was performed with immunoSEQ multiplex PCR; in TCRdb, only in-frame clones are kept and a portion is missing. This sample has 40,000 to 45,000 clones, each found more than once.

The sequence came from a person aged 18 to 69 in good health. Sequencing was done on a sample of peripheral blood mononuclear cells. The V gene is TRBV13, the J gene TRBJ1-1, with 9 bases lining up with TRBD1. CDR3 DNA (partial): TGTGCCAGCAGCTTATTTGGGACAGGGTACACTGAA. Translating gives CASSLFGTGYTE. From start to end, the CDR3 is CASSLFGTGYTEAFF.